This entry features one TCR beta chain sequence. Every isolated RNA sample was fully reverse transcribed, so sequencing captured expressed TCRB transcripts. Sequenced by immunoSEQ multiplex PCR; TCRdb stores in-frame clones only, minus some. The sample gives approximately 250,000 clones, 13% to 15% of which show up once; around 0.026% is in the top ten. This entry comes from a study of beta chain features in type 1 diabetes. The CDR3 runs to 16 residues. J lost 8 bases, V lost 0 bases, and 7 bases had no gene match. Germline V CDR1 and CDR2: MNHEY, SMNVEV (reference sequence). The receptor comes from a woman aged 35 to 49 in good health. The material sequenced was naive CD4+ T cells from blood. V and J are TRBV27 and TRBJ2-1; TRBD1 agrees at 10 bases. Here the CDR3 DNA reads TGTGCCAGCAGTTTATCACTCCGACAGGGGGCCTATGAGCAGTTCTTC. Translation: CASSLSLRQGAYEQFF.